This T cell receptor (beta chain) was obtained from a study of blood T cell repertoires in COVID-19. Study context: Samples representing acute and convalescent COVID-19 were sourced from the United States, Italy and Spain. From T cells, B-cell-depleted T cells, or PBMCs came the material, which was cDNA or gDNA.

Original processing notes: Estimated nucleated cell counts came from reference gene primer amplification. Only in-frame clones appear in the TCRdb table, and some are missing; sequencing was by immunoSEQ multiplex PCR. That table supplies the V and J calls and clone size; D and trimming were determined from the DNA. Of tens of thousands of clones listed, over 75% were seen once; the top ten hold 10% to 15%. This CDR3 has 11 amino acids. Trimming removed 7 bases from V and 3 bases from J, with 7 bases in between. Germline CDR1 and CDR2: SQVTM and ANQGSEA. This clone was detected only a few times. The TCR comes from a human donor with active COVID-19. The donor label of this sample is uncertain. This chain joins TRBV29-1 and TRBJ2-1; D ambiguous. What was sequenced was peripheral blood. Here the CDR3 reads CSGGSYNEQFF. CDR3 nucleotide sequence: TGCAGCGGCGGAAGCTACAATGAGCAGTTCTTC.